The 29 T cell receptor beta chains presented below share a single source sample, sequenced in a study of T cells in Graves' hyperthyroidism and ophthalmopathy. RNA transcripts provided the source from which TCR beta CDR3 regions were amplified. During a first-round RT-PCR of the TCR CDR3, the HTBI primer set was used. TCRdb recomputed calls from the multiplex PCR reads with MiXCR, one row per CDR3 protein. The table has 340,000 or so distinct CDR3 sequences, 21% seen once; the top ten hold about 50%. Material for sequencing was blood. The receptors stem from a woman in her forties or fifties with Graves' hyperthyroidism.

This clonotype was recorded at least ten times. The J gene is TRBJ1-4, the V gene TRBV5-1; D uncertain. The CDR3 loop spans 13 amino acids. V was trimmed by 5 bases and J by 1 base, leaving 6 bases between them. Germline assignment: CDR1 SGHRS and CDR2 YFSETQ. This CDR3 is CASSPGTNEKLFF. In DNA, the CDR3 is TGCGCCAGCAGTCCCGGAACTAATGAAAAACTGTTTTTT.

This clonotype was observed many times. This chain joins TRBV28 and TRBJ2-7; possible D gene TRBD1, 6 bases. Germline loops: CDR1 MDHEN, CDR2 SYDVKM. CDR3 size: 14 residues. Trimming cost V 7 bases and J 0 bases, with 13 bases left between them. In DNA form, the CDR3 reads TGTGCCAGCATTAACAGGGTACCCTCCTACGAGCAGTACTTC. This encodes CASINRVPSYEQYF.

This clonotype was observed many times. This chain joins TRBV10-3 and TRBJ2-5, with D tentatively TRBD2 (5 bases). V gave up 4 bases and J gave up 6 bases, with 9 bases separating them. Germline loops: CDR1 ENHRY, CDR2 SYGVKD. This CDR3 contains 12 residues. Here the CDR3 reads CAISVEGKTQYF. CDR3 nucleotides: TGTGCCATCAGTGTTGAGGGAAAGACCCAGTACTTC.

This clonotype was counted a single time. The chain combines TRBV12-3 or TRBV12-4 with TRBJ2-4; 7 bases agree with TRBD2. Trimming took 1 base from V and 4 from J; bases not matched to a gene: 13. The CDR3 contains 18 residues. This chain's CDR3 is CASSLVPGSGAGKNIQYF. The CDR3 region has the DNA TGTGCCAGCAGTTTAGTGCCCGGGAGCGGGGCCGGGAAAAACATTCAGTACTTC.

This clonotype came up many times. The rearrangement links TRBV28 to TRBJ2-7; 10 bases are a match to TRBD2. Germline CDR1 reads MDHEN; CDR2 reads SYDVKM. The CDR3 is 16 residues long. J gave up 2 bases and V 3 bases, and 7 bases lay outside the gene matches. The CDR3 loop is CASSFFSGGITYEQYF. The CDR3 bases are TGTGCCAGCAGTTTCTTTAGCGGGGGGATCACCTACGAGCAGTACTTC.

This clonotype has at least ten counts. The V call is TRBV10-3, the J call TRBJ1-2; 9 bases align to TRBD1. This CDR3 has 15 residues. Trimming cost V 5 bases and J 6 bases; bases outside gene matches: 10. CDR1 is ENHRY, CDR2 SYGVKD, per germline. The CDR3 loop reads CAISPGQGSKDGYTF. The CDR3 DNA is TGTGCCATCAGTCCGGGACAGGGAAGTAAAGATGGCTACACCTTC.

This clonotype was recorded at least ten times. This chain links TRBV28 with TRBJ2-7; D unclear. V was shortened by 5 bases and J by 2 bases, with 7 bases between the two germline ends. The CDR3 totals 12 residues. Germline CDR1 is MDHEN and CDR2 is SYDVKM. The DNA for the CDR3 is TGTGCCAGCAGTATAGGACCCTACGAGCAGTACTTC. Translated, it gives CASSIGPYEQYF.

V and J are TRBV5-1 and TRBJ2-2; D may correspond to TRBD1 or TRBD2 (5 bases each). The germline V gene has CDR1 SGHRS and CDR2 YFSETQ. Trimming removed 4 bases at V and 9 bases at J, with 13 bases between. The CDR3 runs 13 residues. CDR3 in DNA: TGCGCCAGCAGCCCTGAGGGGTCCAGGGAGCTGTTTTTT. This translates into CASSPEGSRELFF.

The CDR3: CASLSGTARVEQYF. In DNA, the CDR3 is TGTGCCAGCCTGTCGGGGACAGCGCGCGTCGAGCAGTACTTC. The V gene is TRBV7-8, the J gene TRBJ2-7, with 7 bases lining up with TRBD1. Trimming took 8 bases from V and 6 from J; bases not matched to a gene: 13. The germline gives CDR1 SGHVS, CDR2 FQNEAQ. The CDR3 sequence is 14 residues long.

This clonotype was observed a handful of times. V usage is TRBV29-1 and J usage is TRBJ2-7; 10 bases are shared with TRBD1. The germline gives CDR1 SQVTM, CDR2 ANQGSEA. The V segment lost 6 bases and the J segment 5 bases; nucleotides outside the gene matches: 4. The CDR3 sequence is 12 residues long. This chain's CDR3 is CSVAGQGHEQYF. The CDR3 DNA reads as TGCAGCGTGGCGGGACAGGGGCACGAGCAGTACTTC.

This clonotype appeared a few times. The chain employs TRBV7-2 and TRBJ1-4, with 8 bases fitting TRBD1. The CDR3 consists of 15 residues. CDR1 SGHTA and CDR2 FQGNSA come from the germline V gene. V lost 6 bases to trimming and J lost 7 bases; unmatched junction nucleotides: 10. CDR3 coding DNA: TGTGCCAGCAGGGGGGGTGGGACAGGTCCTGAAAAACTGTTTTTT. This sequence encodes CASRGGGTGPEKLFF.

This clonotype was picked up many times. The rearrangement uses TRBV6-1 and TRBJ1-1; maybe TRBD1 (5 bases). Germline lookup yields CDR1 MNHNS and CDR2 SASEGT. The CDR3 is made up of 16 amino acids. V lost 2 bases and J lost 2, with 15 bases in between. The CDR3 DNA is TGTGCCAGCAGTGAATGGCAGGGCGGGCGCAACACTGAAGCTTTCTTT. Amino acid sequence: CASSEWQGGRNTEAFF.

This clonotype was observed at least ten times. The chain uses TRBV30 and TRBJ2-7; a weak D match, TRBD1 (5 bases). Germline V gives CDR1 GTSNPN, CDR2 SVGIG (reference sequence). This CDR3 region has 13 residues. The V end lost 2 bases, the J end lost 2 bases, and 10 bases lay between the germline ends. The chain's CDR3 is CAWSNTGPYEQYF. The CDR3 coding sequence is TGTGCCTGGAGTAACACAGGTCCCTACGAGCAGTACTTC.

Only a few counts were recorded for this clonotype. The chain combines TRBV6-4 with TRBJ2-6, with 8 bases matching TRBD1. Unmatched junction bases numbered 9, after V lost 11 bases and J lost 0 bases. Germline CDR1 reads MRHNA; CDR2 reads SNTAGT. The CDR3 covers 16 residues. CDR3 protein: CAPPRTGSSGANVLTF. CDR3 nucleotides: TGTGCCCCCCCGAGGACAGGGAGCTCTGGGGCCAACGTCCTGACTTTC.

This clonotype was seen more than once but under ten times. The chain carries TRBV18 and TRBJ2-7; a weak D match, TRBD2 (5 bases). Between the trimmed V and J ends, which lost 2 bases and 0 bases, there was a span of 11 bases. Germline assignment: CDR1 KGHSH and CDR2 LQKENI. The CDR3 is 15 amino acids. This CDR3 reads CASSPGGSRSYEQYF. DNA of the CDR3: TGTGCCAGCTCACCAGGAGGATCTCGCTCCTACGAGCAGTACTTC.

The rearrangement joins TRBV9 to TRBJ2-1; D unclear. Germline values: CDR1 SGDLS, CDR2 YYNGEE. The CDR3 spans 15 residues. The V end lost 0 bases, the J end lost 0 bases, and 7 bases lay between the germline ends. This CDR3 is CASSVDGNSYNEQFF. CDR3 in DNA: TGTGCCAGCAGCGTAGACGGAAACTCCTACAATGAGCAGTTCTTC.

Ten or more counts support this clonotype. CDR3 loop: CASSLRQGPTDTQYF. Here the CDR3 DNA reads TGCGCCAGCAGCTTGAGACAGGGGCCAACAGATACGCAGTATTTT. The chain recombines TRBV5-1 with TRBJ2-3; 8 nucleotides agree with TRBD1. The CDR3 is 15 amino acids. The J segment lost 3 bases and the V segment lost 1 base, leaving 4 bases of the junction unmatched. Germline CDR1 SGHRS, CDR2 YFSETQ.

This clonotype was picked up a small number of times. The J gene is TRBJ1-5, the V gene TRBV28, with D perhaps matching TRBD1 (5 bases). Per the germline V gene, CDR1 is MDHEN and CDR2 is SYDVKM. The length of the CDR3 is 12 residues. V was trimmed by 2 bases and J by 10 bases, leaving 9 bases between them. DNA of the CDR3: TGTGCCAGCAGTTTAGTAGGGGACCCCCAGCATTTT. This sequence encodes CASSLVGDPQHF.

This clonotype was seen more than once but under ten times. This chain connects TRBV12-3 or TRBV12-4 to TRBJ1-6, with D possibly being TRBD1 (5 bases). This CDR3 has 15 amino acids. Trimming removed 7 bases at V and 7 bases at J, with 17 bases between. The CDR3 loop is CASILMGPNNSPLHF. The CDR3 nucleotides are TGTGCCAGCATCCTGATGGGACCCAACAATTCACCCCTCCACTTT.

This clonotype was detected many times. V gene TRBV20-1 combines with J gene TRBJ1-4; 8 bases agree with TRBD1. Trimming removed 5 bases from V and 0 bases from J; junction bases left unmatched: 5. The CDR3 has 15 amino acids. The V gene's germline CDR1 is DFQATT and CDR2 SNEGSKA (reference sequence). The CDR3 here is CSAGGTGATNEKLFF. Written as DNA, the CDR3 is TGCAGTGCTGGAGGGACAGGTGCAACTAATGAAAAACTGTTTTTT.

Points on this clonotype: No conserved phenylalanine or tryptophan is present at the end of the CDR3, so a read error is the likely explanation. This rearrangement joins TRBV7-3 to TRBJ2-3, with a weak D call TRBD2 (5 bases). Per germline, CDR1 SGHTA and CDR2 FQGTGA. Trimming removed 4 bases from V and 4 bases from J, with 12 bases in between. CDR3 length: 14 residues. As DNA, the CDR3 is TGTGCCAGCAGCTCAACTAGAGACGCAGATACGCAGTATCTT. It specifies CASSSTRDADTQYL.

This clonotype was observed a few times. The chain recombines TRBV2 with TRBJ1-4; D gene ambiguous. V lost 6 bases to trimming and J lost 10 bases, with 9 bases between them. The CDR3 is 11 residues long. Looked up from germline, CDR1 is SNHLY and CDR2 is FYNNEI. The chain's CDR3 is CASRSEGKLFF. For the CDR3, the DNA is TGTGCCAGCAGGTCCGAGGGAAAACTGTTTTTT.

At least ten counts were recorded for this clonotype. The chain joins TRBV28 to TRBJ1-1; TRBD1 might be the D (6 bases). Germline values: CDR1 MDHEN, CDR2 SYDVKM. Deletions cut 5 bases from V and 5 bases from J, with 9 bases between. CDR3 length equals 12 residues. CDR3 bases: TGTGCCAGCAGTCACAGGGTGACTGAAGCTTTCTTT. Translating it yields CASSHRVTEAFF.

This clonotype was seen many times. This rearrangement joins TRBV6-1 to TRBJ2-1; 7 bases are a match to TRBD1. Losses at the gene ends were 3 bases for V and 9 bases for J; bases not matched to a gene: 11. The germline V gene encodes CDR1 MNHNS and CDR2 SASEGT. This CDR3 has 15 amino acids. CDR3 sequence (DNA): TGTGCCAGCAGTGACCGGACAGGAATGTTCAGTGAGCAGTTCTTC. It specifies CASSDRTGMFSEQFF.

This clonotype has ten or more counts. The genes are TRBV9 and TRBJ2-7, with 9 bases aligning to TRBD1. CDR1 and CDR2 (germline): SGDLS, YYNGEE. This CDR3 region has 16 residues. With V trimmed by 0 bases and J by 7 bases, 11 bases remained unmatched. Here the CDR3 reads CASSVGGTGLPYEQYF. The DNA of the CDR3 is TGTGCCAGCAGCGTAGGAGGGACAGGGCTTCCTTATGAGCAGTACTTC.

This clonotype showed up just a few times. The V and J genes are TRBV20-1 and TRBJ1-3; D is perhaps TRBD1 (5 bases). Trimming cost V 6 bases and J 3 bases, with 9 bases left between them. The CDR3 extends over 12 amino acids. From germline, CDR1 is DFQATT and CDR2 SNEGSKA (reference sequence). In DNA form, the CDR3 reads TGCAGTGCGGGGGGGGGTGGAAACACCATATATTTT. This sequence encodes CSAGGGGNTIYF.

V usage is TRBV2 and J usage is TRBJ2-7; 7 bases map to TRBD1. Losses at the gene ends were 9 bases for V and 1 base for J; bases not matched to a gene: 6. Germline V gene data show CDR1 as SNHLY and CDR2 as FYNNEI. This CDR3 spans 13 amino acids. The CDR3: CASDWDSSYEQYF. The CDR3 DNA follows: TGTGCCAGTGATTGGGACAGTTCCTACGAGCAGTACTTC.

This clonotype appeared many times. This chain links TRBV7-3 with TRBJ2-6; maybe TRBD2 (6 bases). CDR3 size: 18 residues. CDR1 is SGHTA, CDR2 FQGTGA, per germline. V lost 1 base, J lost 1 base, and 14 bases lay in between. Here the CDR3 reads CASSLSGVRESGANVLTF. CDR3 DNA: TGTGCCAGCAGCTTAAGCGGAGTCCGGGAGTCTGGGGCCAACGTCCTGACTTTC.

This clonotype was counted at least ten times. This sequence joins TRBV5-1 and TRBJ1-1; TRBD1 is a possible D gene (5 bases). Germline V lookup: CDR1 SGHRS, CDR2 YFSETQ. The V and J ends lost 3 bases and 11 bases respectively, with 20 bases between them. The CDR3 spans 14 residues. DNA of the CDR3: TGCGCCAGCAGCTCCCTGCAGGGTATTATGGGCGCTTTCTTT. Translated: CASSSLQGIMGAFF. Full variable domain (rest looked up from reference TRBV5-1 and TRBJ1-1): KAGVTQTPRYLIKTRGQQVTLSCSPISGHRSVSWYQQTPGQGLQFLFEYFSETQRNKGNFPGRFSGRQFSNSRSEMNVSTLELGDSALYLCASSSLQGIMGAFFGQGTRLTVV.